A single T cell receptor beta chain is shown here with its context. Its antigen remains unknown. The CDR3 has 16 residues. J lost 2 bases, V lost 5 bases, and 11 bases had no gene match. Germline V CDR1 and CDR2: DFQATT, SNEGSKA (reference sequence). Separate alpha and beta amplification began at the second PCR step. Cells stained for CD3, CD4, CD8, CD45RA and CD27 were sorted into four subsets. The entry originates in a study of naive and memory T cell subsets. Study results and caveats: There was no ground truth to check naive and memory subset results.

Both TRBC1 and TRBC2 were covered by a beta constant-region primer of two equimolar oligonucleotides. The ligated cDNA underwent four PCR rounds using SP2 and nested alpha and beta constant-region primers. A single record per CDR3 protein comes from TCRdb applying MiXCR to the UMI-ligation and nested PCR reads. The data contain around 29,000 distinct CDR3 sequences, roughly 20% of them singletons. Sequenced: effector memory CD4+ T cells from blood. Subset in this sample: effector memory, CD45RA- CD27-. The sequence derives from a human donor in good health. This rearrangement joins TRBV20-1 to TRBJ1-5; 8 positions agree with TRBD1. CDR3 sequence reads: CSAERLQGAGNQPQHF. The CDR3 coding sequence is TGCAGTGCTGAGCGACTGCAGGGGGCCGGCAATCAGCCCCAGCATTTT.